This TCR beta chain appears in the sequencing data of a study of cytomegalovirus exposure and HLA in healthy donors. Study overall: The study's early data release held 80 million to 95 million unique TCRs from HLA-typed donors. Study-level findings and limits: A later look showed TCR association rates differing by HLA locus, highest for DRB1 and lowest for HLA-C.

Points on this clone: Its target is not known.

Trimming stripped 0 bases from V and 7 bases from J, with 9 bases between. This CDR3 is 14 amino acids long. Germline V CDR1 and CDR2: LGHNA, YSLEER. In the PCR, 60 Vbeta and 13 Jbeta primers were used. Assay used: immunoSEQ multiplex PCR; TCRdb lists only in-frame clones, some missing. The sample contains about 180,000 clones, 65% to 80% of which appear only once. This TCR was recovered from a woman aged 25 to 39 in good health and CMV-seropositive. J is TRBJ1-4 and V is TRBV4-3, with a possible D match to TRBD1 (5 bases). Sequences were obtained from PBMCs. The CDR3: CASSQEGQGEKLFF. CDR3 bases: TGCGCCAGCAGCCAAGAAGGGCAGGGTGAAAAACTGTTTTTT.